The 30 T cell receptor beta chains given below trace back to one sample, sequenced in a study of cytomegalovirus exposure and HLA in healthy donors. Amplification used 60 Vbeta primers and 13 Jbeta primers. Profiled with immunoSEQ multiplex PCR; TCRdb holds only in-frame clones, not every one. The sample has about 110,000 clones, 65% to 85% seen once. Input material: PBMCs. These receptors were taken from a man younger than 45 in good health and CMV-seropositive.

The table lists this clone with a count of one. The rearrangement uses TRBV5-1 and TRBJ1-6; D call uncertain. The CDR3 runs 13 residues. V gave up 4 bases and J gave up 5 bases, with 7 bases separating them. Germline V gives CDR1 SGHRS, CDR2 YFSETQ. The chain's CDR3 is CASSPTDNSPLHF. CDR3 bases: TGCGCCAGCAGCCCCACAGATAATTCACCCCTCCACTTT.

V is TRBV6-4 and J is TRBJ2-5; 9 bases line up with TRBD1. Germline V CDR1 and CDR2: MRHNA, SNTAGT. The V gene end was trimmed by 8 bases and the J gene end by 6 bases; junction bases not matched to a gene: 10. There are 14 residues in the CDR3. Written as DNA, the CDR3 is TGTGCCAGCCCCCGGGACAGGGTGGTGAAGACCCAGTACTTC. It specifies CASPRDRVVKTQYF.

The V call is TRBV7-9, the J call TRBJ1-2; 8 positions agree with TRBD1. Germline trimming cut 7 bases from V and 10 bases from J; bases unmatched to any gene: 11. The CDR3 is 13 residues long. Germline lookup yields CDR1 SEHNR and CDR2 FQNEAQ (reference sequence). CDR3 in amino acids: CASTEGQGTIYTF. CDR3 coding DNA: TGTGCCAGCACCGAAGGACAGGGTACGATCTACACCTTC.

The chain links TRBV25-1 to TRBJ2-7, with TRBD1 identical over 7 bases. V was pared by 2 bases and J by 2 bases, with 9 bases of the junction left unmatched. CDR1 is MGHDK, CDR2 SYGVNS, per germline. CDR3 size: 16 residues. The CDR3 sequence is CASSESFDRVTYEQYF. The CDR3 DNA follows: TGTGCCAGCAGTGAAAGCTTCGACAGGGTTACCTACGAGCAGTACTTC.

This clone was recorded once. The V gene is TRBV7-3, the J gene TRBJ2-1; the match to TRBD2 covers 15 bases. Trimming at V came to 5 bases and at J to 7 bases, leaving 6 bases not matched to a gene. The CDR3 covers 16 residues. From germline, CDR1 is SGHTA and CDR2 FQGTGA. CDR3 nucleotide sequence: TGTGCCAGCAGCCTAGGGACTAGCGGGGGGCGGAATGAGCAGTTCTTC. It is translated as CASSLGTSGGRNEQFF.

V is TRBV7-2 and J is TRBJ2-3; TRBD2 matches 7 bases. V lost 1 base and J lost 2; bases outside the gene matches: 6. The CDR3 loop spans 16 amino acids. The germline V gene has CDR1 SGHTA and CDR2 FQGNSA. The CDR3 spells CASSLGWGGTTDTQYF. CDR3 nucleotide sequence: TGTGCCAGCAGCTTAGGTTGGGGGGGGACCACAGATACGCAGTATTTT. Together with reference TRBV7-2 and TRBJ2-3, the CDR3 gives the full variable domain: GAGVSQSPSNKVTEKGKDVELRCDPISGHTALYWYRQSLGQGLEFLIYFQGNSAPDKSGLPSDRFSAERTGGSVSTLTIQRTQQEDSAVYLCASSLGWGGTTDTQYFGPGTRLTVL.

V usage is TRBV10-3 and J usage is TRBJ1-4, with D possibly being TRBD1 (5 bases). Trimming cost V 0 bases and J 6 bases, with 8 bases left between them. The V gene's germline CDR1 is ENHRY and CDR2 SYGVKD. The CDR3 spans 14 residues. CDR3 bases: TGTGCCATCAGTGAGTCCCTAGGGGATGAAAAACTGTTTTTT. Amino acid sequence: CAISESLGDEKLFF.

The DNA of the CDR3 is TGTGCCAGCAGTGAATCTGGCGGGGTCTCCTACGAGCAGTACTTC. Residues: CASSESGGVSYEQYF. V usage is TRBV25-1 and J usage is TRBJ2-7; D is perhaps TRBD2 (6 bases). Looked up from germline, CDR1 is MGHDK and CDR2 is SYGVNS. Trimming took 1 base from V and 0 from J, leaving 10 bases between them. The CDR3 contains 15 residues.

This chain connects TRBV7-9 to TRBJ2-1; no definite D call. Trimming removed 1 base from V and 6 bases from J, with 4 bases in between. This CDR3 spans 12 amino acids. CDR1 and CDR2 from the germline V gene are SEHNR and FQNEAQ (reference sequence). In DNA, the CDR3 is TGTGCCAGCAGCTTAGTCGGCAATGAGCAGTTCTTC. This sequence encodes CASSLVGNEQFF.

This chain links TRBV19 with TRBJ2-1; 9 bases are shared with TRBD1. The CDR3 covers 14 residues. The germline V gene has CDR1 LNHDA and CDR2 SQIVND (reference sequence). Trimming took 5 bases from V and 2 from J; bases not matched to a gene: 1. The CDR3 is CASSGQGTYNEQFF. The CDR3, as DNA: TGTGCCAGTAGTGGACAGGGGACCTACAATGAGCAGTTCTTC.

The CDR3 coding sequence is TGTGCCAGCTCCAGGATTATGAACACTGAAGCTTTCTTT. It translates to CASSRIMNTEAFF. The chain employs TRBV2 and TRBJ1-1, with D unresolved. Germline-derived CDR1 and CDR2 are SNHLY and FYNNEI. CDR3 length equals 13 residues. The V gene lost 8 bases and the J gene lost 0 bases, with 10 bases spanning the gap. Full variable domain (rest looked up from reference TRBV2 and TRBJ1-1): EPEVTQTPSHQVTQMGQEVILRCVPISNHLYFYWYRQILGQKVEFLVSFYNNEISEKSEIFDDQFSVERPDGSNFTLKIRSTKLEDSAMYFCASSRIMNTEAFFGQGTRLTVV.

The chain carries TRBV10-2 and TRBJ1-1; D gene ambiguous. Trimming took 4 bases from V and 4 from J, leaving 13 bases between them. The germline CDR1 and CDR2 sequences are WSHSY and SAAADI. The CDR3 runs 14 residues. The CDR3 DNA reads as TGCGCCAGCAGTGGACGTGGGGAGGGCACTGAAGCTTTCTTT. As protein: CASSGRGEGTEAFF.

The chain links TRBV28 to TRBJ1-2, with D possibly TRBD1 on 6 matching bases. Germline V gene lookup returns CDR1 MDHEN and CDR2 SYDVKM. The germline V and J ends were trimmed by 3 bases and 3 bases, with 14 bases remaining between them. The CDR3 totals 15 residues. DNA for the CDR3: TGTGCCAGCAGTTTCGGGGGGGCTAGCGACTATGGCTACACCTTC. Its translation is CASSFGGASDYGYTF.

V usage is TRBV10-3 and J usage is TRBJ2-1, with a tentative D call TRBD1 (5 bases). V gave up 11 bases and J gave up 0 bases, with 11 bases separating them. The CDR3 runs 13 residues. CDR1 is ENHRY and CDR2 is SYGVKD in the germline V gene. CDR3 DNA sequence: TGTGCCTCAGGGCCCAGCTCCTACAATGAGCAGTTCTTC. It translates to CASGPSSYNEQFF.

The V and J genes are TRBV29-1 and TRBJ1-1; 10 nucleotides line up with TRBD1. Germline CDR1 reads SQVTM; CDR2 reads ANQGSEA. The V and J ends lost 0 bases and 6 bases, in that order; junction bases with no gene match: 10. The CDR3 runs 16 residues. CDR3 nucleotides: TGCAGCGTTGAAGATCGGGAGACAGGGGGCCTCGCTGAAGCTTTCTTT. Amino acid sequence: CSVEDRETGGLAEAFF.

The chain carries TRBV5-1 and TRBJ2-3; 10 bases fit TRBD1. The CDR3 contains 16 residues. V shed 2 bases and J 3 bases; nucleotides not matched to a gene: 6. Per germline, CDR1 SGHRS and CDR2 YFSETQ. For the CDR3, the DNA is TGCGCCAGCAGCTTCACCGGGACAGGGGCGACAGATACGCAGTATTTT. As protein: CASSFTGTGATDTQYF.

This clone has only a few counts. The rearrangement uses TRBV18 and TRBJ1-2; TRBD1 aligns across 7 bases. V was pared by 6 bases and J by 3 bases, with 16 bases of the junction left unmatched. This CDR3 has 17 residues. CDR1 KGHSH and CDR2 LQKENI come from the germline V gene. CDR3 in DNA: TGTGCCAGCTCGTCCTTGGACATACAGGGGTTACACTATGGCTACACCTTC. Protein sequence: CASSSLDIQGLHYGYTF.

The CDR3 region has the DNA TGTGCCAGCAGCTTAGGACAGGGGGGGACCGGGGAGCTGTTTTTT. Its translation is CASSLGQGGTGELFF. This rearrangement joins TRBV7-6 to TRBJ2-2, with 9 bases matching TRBD1. This CDR3 is 15 amino acids long. The germline V gene encodes CDR1 SGHVS and CDR2 FNYEAQ. After removal of 1 base from V and 5 bases from J, the junction contained 2 bases not matched to a gene.

CDR3 in DNA: TGTGCCTGGAGTCCCAGCGGACTAGTTGGGGCCAGTGAGCAGTTCTTC. Translating gives CAWSPSGLVGASEQFF. This sequence joins TRBV30 and TRBJ2-1; TRBD2 aligns across 7 bases. The CDR3 spans 16 residues. V lost 2 bases to trimming and J lost 9 bases; unmatched junction nucleotides: 16. Per the germline V gene, CDR1 is GTSNPN and CDR2 is SVGIG (reference sequence).

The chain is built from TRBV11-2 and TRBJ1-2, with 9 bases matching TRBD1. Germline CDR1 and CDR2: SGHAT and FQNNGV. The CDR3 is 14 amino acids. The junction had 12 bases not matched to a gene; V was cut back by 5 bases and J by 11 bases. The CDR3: CASSGIRDRELYTF. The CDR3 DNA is TGTGCCAGCAGCGGCATAAGGGACAGGGAGTTGTACACCTTC.

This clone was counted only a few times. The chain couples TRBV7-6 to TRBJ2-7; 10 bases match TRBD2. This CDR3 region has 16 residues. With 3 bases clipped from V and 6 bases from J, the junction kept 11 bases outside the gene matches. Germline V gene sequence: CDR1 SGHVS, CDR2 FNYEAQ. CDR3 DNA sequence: TGTGCCAGCAGCTTTGCCCCCAGCGGGGGGGCACTCGAGCAGTACTTC. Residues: CASSFAPSGGALEQYF.

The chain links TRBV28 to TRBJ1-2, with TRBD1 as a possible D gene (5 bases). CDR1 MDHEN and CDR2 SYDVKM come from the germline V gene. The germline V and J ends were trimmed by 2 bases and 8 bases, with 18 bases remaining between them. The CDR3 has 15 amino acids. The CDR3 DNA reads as TGTGCCAGCAGTTTAGGGCAGGGATATCGTGGAGGCTACACCTTC. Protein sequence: CASSLGQGYRGGYTF.

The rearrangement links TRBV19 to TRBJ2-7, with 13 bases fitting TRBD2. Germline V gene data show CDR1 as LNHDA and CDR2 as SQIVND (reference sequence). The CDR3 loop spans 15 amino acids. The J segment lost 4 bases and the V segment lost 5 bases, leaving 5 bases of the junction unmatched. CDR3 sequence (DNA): TGTGCCAGTAGTGTCGGGACTAGCGGGGTTTACGAGCAGTACTTC. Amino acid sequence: CASSVGTSGVYEQYF.

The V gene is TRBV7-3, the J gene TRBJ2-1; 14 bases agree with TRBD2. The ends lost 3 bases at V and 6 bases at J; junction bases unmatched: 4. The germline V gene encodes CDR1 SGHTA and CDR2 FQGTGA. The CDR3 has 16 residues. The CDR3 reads CASSLGGLAGGNEQFF. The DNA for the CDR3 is TGTGCCAGCAGCTTGGGCGGACTAGCGGGGGGCAATGAGCAGTTCTTC.

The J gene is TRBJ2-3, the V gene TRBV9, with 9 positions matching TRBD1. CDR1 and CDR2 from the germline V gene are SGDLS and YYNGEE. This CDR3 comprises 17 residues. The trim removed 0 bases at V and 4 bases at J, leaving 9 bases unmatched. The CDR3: CASSVDPGQGWSDTQYF. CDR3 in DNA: TGTGCCAGCAGCGTAGACCCGGGACAGGGTTGGTCAGATACGCAGTATTTT.

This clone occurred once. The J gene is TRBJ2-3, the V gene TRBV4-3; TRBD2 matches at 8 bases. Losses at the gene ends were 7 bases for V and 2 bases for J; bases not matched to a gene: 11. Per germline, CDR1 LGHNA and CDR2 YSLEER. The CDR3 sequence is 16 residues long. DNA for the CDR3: TGCGCCAGCAAAAAAACGCGGGGGGACTCCACAGATACGCAGTATTTT. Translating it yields CASKKTRGDSTDTQYF.

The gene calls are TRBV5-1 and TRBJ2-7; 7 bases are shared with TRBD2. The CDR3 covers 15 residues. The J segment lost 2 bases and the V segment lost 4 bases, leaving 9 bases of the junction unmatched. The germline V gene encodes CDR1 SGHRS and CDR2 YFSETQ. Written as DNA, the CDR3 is TGCGCCAGCAGCCCCGACGGCGGGAGAGCCTACGAGCAGTACTTC. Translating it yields CASSPDGGRAYEQYF. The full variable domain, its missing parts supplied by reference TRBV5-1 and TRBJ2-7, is KAGVTQTPRYLIKTRGQQVTLSCSPISGHRSVSWYQQTPGQGLQFLFEYFSETQRNKGNFPGRFSGRQFSNSRSEMNVSTLELGDSALYLCASSPDGGRAYEQYFGPGTRLTVT.

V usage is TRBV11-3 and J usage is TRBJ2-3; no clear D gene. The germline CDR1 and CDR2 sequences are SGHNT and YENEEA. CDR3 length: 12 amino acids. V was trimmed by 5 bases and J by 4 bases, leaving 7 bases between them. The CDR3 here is CASSPSSDTQYF. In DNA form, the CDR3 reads TGTGCCAGCAGCCCCTCGTCAGATACGCAGTATTTT. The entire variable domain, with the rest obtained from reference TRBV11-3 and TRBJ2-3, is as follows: EAGVVQSPRYKIIEKKQPVAFWCNPISGHNTLYWYLQNLGQGPELLIRYENEEAVDDSQLPKDRFSAERLKGVDSTLKIQPAELGDSAVYLCASSPSSDTQYFGPGTRLTVL.

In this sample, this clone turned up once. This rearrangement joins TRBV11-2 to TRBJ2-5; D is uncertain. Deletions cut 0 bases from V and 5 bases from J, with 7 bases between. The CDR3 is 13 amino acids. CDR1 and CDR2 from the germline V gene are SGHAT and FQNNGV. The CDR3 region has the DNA TGTGCCAGCAGCTTAGAAGTACGGGAGACCCAGTACTTC. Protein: CASSLEVRETQYF.

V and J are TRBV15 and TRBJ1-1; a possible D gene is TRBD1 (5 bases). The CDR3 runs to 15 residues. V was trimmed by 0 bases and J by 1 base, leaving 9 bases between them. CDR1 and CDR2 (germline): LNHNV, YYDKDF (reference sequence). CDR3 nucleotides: TGTGCCACCAGCAGAGATCGTGGACAGAACACTGAAGCTTTCTTT. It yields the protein CATSRDRGQNTEAFF.